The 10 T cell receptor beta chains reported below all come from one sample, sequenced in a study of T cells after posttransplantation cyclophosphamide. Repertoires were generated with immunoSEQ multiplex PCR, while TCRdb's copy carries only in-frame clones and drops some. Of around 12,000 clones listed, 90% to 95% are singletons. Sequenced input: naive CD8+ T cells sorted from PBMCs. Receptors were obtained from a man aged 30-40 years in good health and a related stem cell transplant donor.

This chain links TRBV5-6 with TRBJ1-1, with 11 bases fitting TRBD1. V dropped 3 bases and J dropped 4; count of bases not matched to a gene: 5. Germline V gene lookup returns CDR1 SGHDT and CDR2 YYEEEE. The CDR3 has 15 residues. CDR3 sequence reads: CASSSFGTGGTEAFF. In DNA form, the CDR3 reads TGTGCCAGCAGCTCCTTCGGGACAGGGGGCACTGAAGCTTTCTTT.

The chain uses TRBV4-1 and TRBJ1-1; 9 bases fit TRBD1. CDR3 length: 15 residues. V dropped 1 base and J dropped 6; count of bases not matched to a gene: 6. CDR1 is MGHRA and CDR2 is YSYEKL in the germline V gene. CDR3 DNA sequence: TGCGCCAGCAGCCAAGTGGGACAGGGAAGCCCTGAAGCTTTCTTT. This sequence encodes CASSQVGQGSPEAFF.

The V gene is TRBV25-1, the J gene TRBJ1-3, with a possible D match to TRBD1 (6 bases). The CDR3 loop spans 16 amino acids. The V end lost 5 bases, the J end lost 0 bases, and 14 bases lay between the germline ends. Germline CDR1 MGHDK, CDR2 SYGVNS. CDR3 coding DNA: TGTGCCAGCAGTAGCCGAGGACAGTTCTCTGGAAACACCATATATTTT. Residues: CASSSRGQFSGNTIYF.

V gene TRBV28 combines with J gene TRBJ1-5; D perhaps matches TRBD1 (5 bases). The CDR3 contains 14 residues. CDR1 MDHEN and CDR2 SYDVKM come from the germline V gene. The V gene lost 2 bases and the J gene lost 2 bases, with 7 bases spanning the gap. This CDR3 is CASSLGAGNQPQHF. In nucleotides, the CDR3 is TGTGCCAGCAGTTTAGGGGCAGGCAATCAGCCCCAGCATTTT.

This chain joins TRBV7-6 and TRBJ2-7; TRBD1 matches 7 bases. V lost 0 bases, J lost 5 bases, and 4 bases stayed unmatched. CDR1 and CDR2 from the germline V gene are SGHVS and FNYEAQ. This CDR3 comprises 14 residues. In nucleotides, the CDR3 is TGTGCCAGCAGCTTAGCCGCGCAGGGGGACGAGCAGTACTTC. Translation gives CASSLAAQGDEQYF.

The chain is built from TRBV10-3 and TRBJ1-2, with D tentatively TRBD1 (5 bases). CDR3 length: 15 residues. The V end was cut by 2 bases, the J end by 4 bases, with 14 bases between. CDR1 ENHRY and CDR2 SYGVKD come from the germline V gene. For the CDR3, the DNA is TGTGCCATCAGTGAGATAGGAAACGGGGGCTATGGCTACACCTTC. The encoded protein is CAISEIGNGGYGYTF.

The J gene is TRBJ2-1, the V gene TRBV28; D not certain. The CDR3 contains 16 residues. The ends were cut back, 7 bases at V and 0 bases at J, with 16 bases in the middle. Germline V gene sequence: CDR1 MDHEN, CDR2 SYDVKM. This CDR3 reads CASTLRIGSSYNEQFF. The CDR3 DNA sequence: TGTGCCAGCACACTAAGGATCGGTAGCTCCTACAATGAGCAGTTCTTC.

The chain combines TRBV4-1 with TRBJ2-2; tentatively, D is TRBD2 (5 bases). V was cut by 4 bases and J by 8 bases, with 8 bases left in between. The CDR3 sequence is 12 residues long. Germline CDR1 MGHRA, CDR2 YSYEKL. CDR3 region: CASSLPGGELFF. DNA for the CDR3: TGCGCCAGCAGCCTCCCGGGGGGGGAGCTGTTTTTT.

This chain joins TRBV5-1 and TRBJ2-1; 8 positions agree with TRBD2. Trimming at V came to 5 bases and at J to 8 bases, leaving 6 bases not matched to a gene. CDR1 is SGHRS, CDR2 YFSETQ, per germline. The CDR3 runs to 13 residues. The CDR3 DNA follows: TGCGCCAGCAGGATTAGCGGGACCGATGAGCAGTTCTTC. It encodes CASRISGTDEQFF.

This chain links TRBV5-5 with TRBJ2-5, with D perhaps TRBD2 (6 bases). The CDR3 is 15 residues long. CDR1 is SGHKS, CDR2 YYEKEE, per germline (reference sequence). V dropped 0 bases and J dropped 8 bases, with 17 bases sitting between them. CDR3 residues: CASSLASGVGETQYF. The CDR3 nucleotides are TGTGCCAGCAGCTTGGCCTCGGGGGTGGGAGAAACCCAGTACTTC.